This T cell receptor (beta chain) appears in the sequencing data of a study of T cell repertoires in cytomegalovirus infection. Study-level information: Shared public TCR beta signatures pointed to both CMV infection and a matching HLA type.

This clonotype was counted only a few times. What it binds is not known. Study-level results: The response measured ex vivo was dominated by TCR beta clonotypes (HLA-C-restricted and CMV-specific). Identification of carriers of CMV plus the relevant HLA was achieved through cumulative public TCR beta family frequency.

Germline V CDR1 and CDR2: SGHTA, FQGTGA. CDR3 length: 15 residues. Trimming took off 1 base at V and 0 bases at J, with 7 bases between the two ends. TCRdb re-derived calls from the reads in MiXCR, one entry per CDR3 protein. The sample lists about 110,000 distinct CDR3 sequences, about 9.5% occurring once. This clonotype originated in a human donor in good health (CMV status not recorded). Some clones in this sample may be carry-over from other donors' samples. The source material was PBMCs, sequenced either directly or after in vitro stimulation (not recorded which). This chain links TRBV7-3 with TRBJ1-5; no clear D. In DNA, the CDR3 is TGTGCCAGCAGCTTAAACGGATATAGCAATCAGCCCCAGCATTTT. It translates to CASSLNGYSNQPQHF.